Listed here are 13 T cell receptor beta chains from one sample, sequenced in a study of T cell repertoires in cytomegalovirus infection. Their antigen targets remain unknown. TCRdb re-called the reads through MiXCR, storing one row per CDR3 protein. Of about 180,000 distinct CDR3 sequences listed, about 20% were seen once; the top ten hold 25%. Specimen: CD8+ T cells from cultured PBMCs, collected from culture after CMV antigen stimulation. The receptors were gathered from a human donor in good health (CMV status not recorded). Some clones in this sample may be carry-over from other donors' samples.

The chain links TRBV12-3 or TRBV12-4 to TRBJ2-7; no reliable D call. V lost 2 bases and J 3 bases, leaving 11 bases between the germline ends. The CDR3 totals 14 residues. CDR3 amino acids: CASSLSQSLYEQYF. DNA of the CDR3: TGTGCCAGCAGTTTATCACAGTCTCTCTACGAGCAGTACTTC.

This chain joins TRBV6-8 and TRBJ2-2; 8 bases are a match to TRBD1. Germline V gives CDR1 MNHGY, CDR2 SAAAGT. This CDR3 has 19 amino acids. V trimming: 0 bases; J trimming: 5 bases; junction bases outside the gene matches: 14. The DNA for the CDR3 is TGTGCCAGCAGTTACTCGGGTGGGGCAGGGGGCATCTCGACCGGGGAGCTGTTTTTT. Protein: CASSYSGGAGGISTGELFF.

In this sample, this clonotype turned up a few times. V is TRBV4-1 and J is TRBJ2-7; D gene unclear. The CDR3 extends over 15 amino acids. With 6 bases removed from V and 4 bases from J, the gap between germline ends came to 19 bases. Germline assignment: CDR1 MGHRA and CDR2 YSYEKL. CDR3 protein: CASSSSGSALYEQYF. CDR3 nucleotides: TGCGCCAGCAGTTCCTCCGGGTCCGCTCTTTACGAGCAGTACTTC.

The chain couples TRBV27 to TRBJ2-2; D is undetermined. The CDR3 length is 13 residues. The V gene lost 6 bases and the J gene lost 3 bases, with 8 bases spanning the gap. Germline CDR1 is MNHEY and CDR2 is SMNVEV (reference sequence). The DNA of the CDR3 is TGTGCCAGCAGGCCGATAGACACCGGGGAGCTGTTTTTT. This translates into CASRPIDTGELFF.

This chain uses TRBV29-1 with TRBJ1-2; 8 positions match TRBD1. V lost 0 bases and J lost 4; bases outside the gene matches: 13. Germline V gene data show CDR1 as SQVTM and CDR2 as ANQGSEA. The CDR3 extends over 17 amino acids. CDR3 bases: TGCAGCGTTGAAGATTGGAATGACAGGGGCGGATTCTATGGCTACACCTTC. It translates to CSVEDWNDRGGFYGYTF.

This clonotype appeared a single time. The rearrangement uses TRBV7-9 and TRBJ2-5; D is possibly TRBD1 (5 bases). V lost 2 bases and J 2 bases, leaving 12 bases between the germline ends. Germline CDR1 SEHNR, CDR2 FQNEAQ (reference sequence). This CDR3 region has 15 residues. The CDR3 region has the DNA TGTGCCAGCAGCTTAACCAGGGTTCAACAAGAGACCCAGTACTTC. This encodes CASSLTRVQQETQYF. Based on the CDR3 plus reference TRBV7-9 and TRBJ2-5, the full variable domain is DTGVSQNPRHKITKRGQNVTFRCDPISEHNRLYWYRQTLGQGPEFLTYFQNEAQLEKSRLLSDRFSAERPKGSFSTLEIQRTEQGDSAMYLCASSLTRVQQETQYFGPGTRLLVL.

In its sample, this clonotype was seen a few times. This chain links TRBV12-3 or TRBV12-4 with TRBJ2-6; D may correspond to TRBD1 or TRBD2 (5 bases each). Trimming took off 3 bases at V and 4 bases at J, with 7 bases between the two ends. This CDR3 has 14 residues. CDR3 nucleotides: TGTGCCAGCAGTTTGGGGACCGGGGCCAACGTCCTGACTTTC. It yields the protein CASSLGTGANVLTF.

The chain recombines TRBV4-1 with TRBJ2-3; TRBD1 agrees at 7 bases. Trimming at V came to 0 bases and at J to 2 bases, leaving 2 bases not matched to a gene. Per the germline V gene, CDR1 is MGHRA and CDR2 is YSYEKL. The CDR3 sequence is 15 residues long. The CDR3 nucleotides are TGCGCCAGCAGCCAAGATGGACAGGACACAGATACGCAGTATTTT. It encodes CASSQDGQDTDTQYF.

V gene TRBV12-3 or TRBV12-4 combines with J gene TRBJ1-5; D not resolved. The V and J ends lost 6 bases and 1 base respectively, with 10 bases between them. The CDR3 has 14 amino acids. In DNA, the CDR3 is TGTGCCAGCAGCTACACCAGGAGCAATCAGCCCCAGCATTTT. Protein product: CASSYTRSNQPQHF.

The chain joins TRBV7-2 to TRBJ1-1; TRBD1 is a possible D gene (5 bases). CDR1 is SGHTA, CDR2 FQGNSA, per germline. The length of the CDR3 is 15 residues. V shed 5 bases and J shed 0 bases, with 13 bases lying between them. The CDR3 nucleotides read TGTGCCAGCAGCGCATCAGGGATAATGAACACTGAAGCTTTCTTT. As protein: CASSASGIMNTEAFF.

This clonotype was detected ten times or more. This sequence joins TRBV12-3 or TRBV12-4 and TRBJ1-2, with D tentatively TRBD1 (5 bases). There are 13 residues in the CDR3. Trimming cost V 3 bases and J 2 bases, with 7 bases left between them. The CDR3: CASSLGRNYGYTF. CDR3 in DNA: TGTGCCAGCAGTTTGGGACGCAACTATGGCTACACCTTC.

In the case of this clonotype: One end of the junction is discordant with germline, which a read error may explain. The chain couples TRBV27 to TRBJ2-3; D remains ambiguous. This CDR3 has 13 residues. Germline CDR1 reads MNHEY; CDR2 reads SMNVEV (reference sequence). CDR3 sequence: CASRLMGPDTQYF. Here the CDR3 DNA reads TGTGCCAGCCGTTTAATGGGTCCTGATACGCAGTATTTT.

This clonotype was counted between two and nine times. This chain links TRBV12-3 or TRBV12-4 with TRBJ2-2, with D maybe TRBD2 (5 bases). This CDR3 has 15 residues. Trimming stripped 3 bases from V and 4 bases from J, with 12 bases between. The CDR3 spells CASSFGVWGTGELFF. The CDR3 region has the DNA TGTGCCAGCAGTTTCGGGGTTTGGGGCACCGGGGAGCTGTTTTTT.